What follows is one T cell receptor (beta chain) and its context. What this receptor recognizes is not known. One base away there is no much larger clone; base qualities are not given. These data originate in a study of blood T cell repertoires in COVID-19 (dated by TCRdb to 2020 to 2021). About the investigation overall: Samples covering the acute and convalescent phases of COVID-19 were provided by collaborators in the United States, Italy and Spain. Samples were obtained from the ongoing ImmuneRACE study (first 160 participants) and from 1,254 subjects provided by 6 global collaborators. Deeply sampled blood TCRbeta repertoires from subjects exposed to, actively infected with, or recovered from COVID-19 were included in the dataset. Sample metadata almost always included a de-identified subject ID, COVID-19 status, age in years and sex. The repertoires were made available in a free public database intended to serve as a resource for research on the immune response to SARS-CoV-2. Where available, HLA class I and class II types were obtained from metadata supplied by the sample provider rather than from assay-based typing. The prospective study material was composed of cDNA or gDNA derived from T cells, B-cell-depleted T cells, or PBMCs.

Study-wide conclusions, independent of this receptor: The quantity of clinical and demographic metadata differed by source and by participant and was supplied without curation.

Each collaborating institution followed its own protocols to collect whole blood in K2EDTA tubes. Collaborator samples were shipped for TCRbeta analysis as frozen whole blood, isolated PBMCs, or DNA extracted from either sample type. From the cysteine up to the phenylalanine, the CDR3 has a length of 13 residues. CDR3 DNA only is kept here, 39 bases in frame from base 1. Ends trimmed: V by 3 bases, J by 8 bases; bases unmatched to a gene: 4. The germline V gene encodes CDR1 SQVTM and CDR2 ANQGSEA. TCRbeta CDR3 regions were amplified from genomic DNA using the immunoSEQ Assay, a bias-controlled multiplex PCR. Per the source publication's procedure: The number of nucleated cells in each sample was estimated from the amplification of reference gene primers within the assay. To quantify the absolute abundance of each unique TCRbeta CDR3 rearrangement, sequence reads were collapsed and filtered. For each sample, productive Simpson clonality was calculated as the square root of Simpson's diversity index over productive rearrangements. TCRdb holds this immuneACCESS table with in-frame rearrangements only. Some clones are missing; in checked studies, unresolved V genes explain under half, and the rest has no known cause. V and J calls and clone size follow that table, whereas D and trimming were derived from the DNA. The sample contains around 150,000 clones, 90% to 95% of them found a single time. The ten largest clones capture 3.5% to 5% of the sample.

The origin of this receptor is a woman in her forties or fifties with acute or convalescent COVID-19. The sequenced material came from peripheral blood. The chain is encoded by TRBV29-1 joined to TRBJ1-4; 9 central nucleotides agree with TRBD1. The CDR3 region: CSVDVGQGEKLFF. The sequenced DNA: TGCAGCGTTGATGTAGGACAGGGGGAAAAACTGTTTTTT.